This is a list of T cell receptor beta chains from one sample in a study of beta chain features in type 1 diabetes. TCRdb's copy holds only in-frame clones and misses some; the assay was immunoSEQ multiplex PCR. The top ten clones hold roughly 0.036% of a sample with 390,000 or so clones, 14% of them seen once. Sequenced sample: naive CD4+ T cells from blood. Receptors originate from a man aged 25 to 40 in good health. Both conserved end residues are part of each CDR3. The D gene is left open where the match is weak. For some rows the clone size is stated as once, few or many, or as a class when expanded; others skip it.

d_call: NA; clone_size: NA; v_call: TRBV5-1; j_call: TRBJ2-1; cdr3_aa: CASSSLTTSLDEQFF; cdr3_nt: TGCGCCAGCAGCTCCTTGACTACCTCCCTTGATGAGCAGTTCTTC
d_call: NA; clone_size: few; v_call: TRBV5-1; j_call: TRBJ2-7; cdr3_aa: CASSLEQANYEQYF; cdr3_nt: TGCGCCAGCAGCTTGGAACAGGCAAACTACGAGCAGTACTTC
d_call: TRBD1; clone_size: NA; v_call: TRBV29-1; j_call: TRBJ1-1; cdr3_aa: CSVEDYVDRGGFF; cdr3_nt: TGCAGCGTTGAAGATTATGTCGACAGGGGTGGTTTCTTT
d_call: NA; clone_size: NA; v_call: TRBV15; j_call: TRBJ2-5; cdr3_aa: CATSRETLRQAGETQYF; cdr3_nt: TGTGCCACCAGCAGAGAAACTTTAAGGCAGGCGGGGGAGACCCAGTACTTC
d_call: NA; clone_size: few; v_call: TRBV4-3; j_call: TRBJ1-1; cdr3_aa: CASSQEGRREGAFF; cdr3_nt: TGCGCCAGCAGCCAAGAAGGGCGGAGAGAAGGGGCTTTCTTT
d_call: NA; clone_size: NA; v_call: TRBV2; j_call: TRBJ2-3; cdr3_aa: CASTEDTQYF; cdr3_nt: TGTGCCAGCACGGAAGATACGCAGTATTTT
d_call: NA; clone_size: NA; v_call: TRBV10-3; j_call: TRBJ1-6; cdr3_aa: CAISESLESPLHF; cdr3_nt: TGTGCCATCAGTGAGTCCCTCGAGTCACCCCTCCACTTT
d_call: NA; clone_size: NA; v_call: TRBV29-1; j_call: TRBJ1-2; cdr3_aa: CSVDDSRYTF; cdr3_nt: TGCAGCGTGGACGACAGCCGCTACACCTTC
d_call: TRBD1; clone_size: NA; v_call: TRBV7-9; j_call: TRBJ2-1; cdr3_aa: CASSLRQGSSYNEQFF; cdr3_nt: TGTGCCAGCAGCTTAAGACAGGGCAGCTCCTACAATGAGCAGTTCTTC
d_call: NA; clone_size: NA; v_call: TRBV10-3; j_call: TRBJ2-1; cdr3_aa: CAISEKGRPGIYNEQFF; cdr3_nt: TGTGCCATCAGTGAAAAGGGGCGGCCTGGGATATACAATGAGCAGTTCTTC
d_call: NA; clone_size: few; v_call: TRBV5-1; j_call: TRBJ2-5; cdr3_aa: CASRFRAGNQETQYF; cdr3_nt: TGCGCCAGCAGATTCCGGGCAGGGAACCAAGAGACCCAGTACTTC
d_call: NA; clone_size: few; v_call: TRBV6-5; j_call: TRBJ2-5; cdr3_aa: CASSYRHGKTQYF; cdr3_nt: TGTGCCAGCAGTTACCGTCACGGGAAGACCCAGTACTTC
d_call: NA; clone_size: few; v_call: TRBV19; j_call: TRBJ2-4; cdr3_aa: CASSISGRDIQYF; cdr3_nt: TGTGCCAGTAGTATTTCTGGGAGAGACATTCAGTACTTC
d_call: NA; clone_size: few; v_call: TRBV9; j_call: TRBJ2-2; cdr3_aa: CASSTGHGNTGELFF; cdr3_nt: TGTGCCAGCAGCACGGGACATGGCAACACCGGGGAGCTGTTTTTT
d_call: NA; clone_size: few; v_call: TRBV7-8; j_call: TRBJ2-3; cdr3_aa: CASSLKRYTDTQYF; cdr3_nt: TGTGCCAGCAGCTTGAAACGGTACACAGATACGCAGTATTTT
d_call: NA; clone_size: NA; v_call: TRBV7-9; j_call: TRBJ2-3; cdr3_aa: CASSPRAGLGTQYF; cdr3_nt: TGTGCCAGCAGCCCACGGGCTGGACTGGGCACGCAGTATTTT
d_call: NA; clone_size: many; v_call: TRBV7-9; j_call: TRBJ2-3; cdr3_aa: CASSPSPDTQYF; cdr3_nt: TGTGCCAGCAGCCCATCCCCAGATACGCAGTATTTT
d_call: NA; clone_size: NA; v_call: TRBV6-1; j_call: TRBJ2-3; cdr3_aa: CASRKGTSDTQYF; cdr3_nt: TGTGCCAGCAGAAAAGGGACATCAGATACGCAGTATTTT
d_call: TRBD2; clone_size: NA; v_call: TRBV10-3; j_call: TRBJ2-5; cdr3_aa: CAIRPSGGEETQYF; cdr3_nt: TGTGCCATCAGACCTAGCGGGGGGGAAGAGACCCAGTACTTC
d_call: NA; clone_size: few; v_call: TRBV25-1; j_call: TRBJ1-6; cdr3_aa: CASSEEILSPLHF; cdr3_nt: TGTGCCAGCAGTGAAGAAATCTTATCACCCCTCCACTTT
d_call: TRBD2; clone_size: few; v_call: TRBV7-2; j_call: TRBJ2-3; cdr3_aa: CASSLRPSGRTDTQYF; cdr3_nt: TGTGCCAGCAGCTTACGTCCGAGCGGGAGGACAGATACGCAGTATTTT
d_call: NA; clone_size: few; v_call: TRBV29-1; j_call: TRBJ2-5; cdr3_aa: CSAAPLVGSPETQYF; cdr3_nt: TGCAGCGCCGCACCCCTAGTTGGTTCACCAGAGACCCAGTACTTC
d_call: NA; clone_size: NA; v_call: TRBV7-2; j_call: TRBJ1-3; cdr3_aa: CASSLALILPGNTIYF; cdr3_nt: TGTGCCAGCAGCTTAGCGCTGATCCTCCCTGGAAACACCATATATTTT
d_call: TRBD2; clone_size: NA; v_call: TRBV14; j_call: TRBJ2-1; cdr3_aa: CASSRATRLAGDPYNEQFF; cdr3_nt: TGTGCCAGCAGCCGAGCTACCCGACTAGCGGGCGATCCCTACAATGAGCAGTTCTTC
d_call: NA; clone_size: NA; v_call: TRBV19; j_call: TRBJ1-5; cdr3_aa: CASSITQLGSNQPQHF; cdr3_nt: TGTGCCAGTAGTATTACTCAACTGGGGAGCAATCAGCCCCAGCATTTT
d_call: TRBD1; clone_size: few; v_call: TRBV7-8; j_call: TRBJ2-7; cdr3_aa: CASSLGTGAYEQYF; cdr3_nt: TGTGCCAGCAGCTTAGGGACAGGGGCATACGAGCAGTACTTC
d_call: NA; clone_size: few; v_call: TRBV10-3; j_call: TRBJ1-4; cdr3_aa: CAISEAKEKLFF; cdr3_nt: TGTGCCATCAGTGAAGCTAAGGAAAAACTGTTTTTT
d_call: NA; clone_size: few; v_call: TRBV7-2; j_call: TRBJ2-3; cdr3_aa: CASSLALVGTDTQYF; cdr3_nt: TGTGCCAGCAGCTTAGCGCTAGTGGGCACAGATACGCAGTATTTT
d_call: NA; clone_size: NA; v_call: TRBV2; j_call: TRBJ1-2; cdr3_aa: CASSGKPWTEGYTF; cdr3_nt: TGTGCCAGCAGTGGGAAACCGTGGACGGAGGGCTACACCTTC
d_call: TRBD1; clone_size: NA; v_call: TRBV10-3; j_call: TRBJ1-2; cdr3_aa: CAISEGTGSNYGYTF; cdr3_nt: TGTGCCATCAGTGAAGGGACAGGTTCTAACTATGGCTACACCTTC
d_call: NA; clone_size: few; v_call: TRBV7-9; j_call: TRBJ1-5; cdr3_aa: CASSSSLRLQGNQPQHF; cdr3_nt: TGTGCCAGCAGCTCAAGCTTAAGGTTACAGGGCAATCAGCCCCAGCATTTT
d_call: NA; clone_size: NA; v_call: TRBV15; j_call: TRBJ2-5; cdr3_aa: CATSRPGETQYF; cdr3_nt: TGTGCCACCAGCAGACCTGGGGAGACCCAGTACTTC
d_call: TRBD1; clone_size: NA; v_call: TRBV4-3; j_call: TRBJ1-2; cdr3_aa: CASSQQGADYGYTF; cdr3_nt: TGCGCCAGCAGCCAACAGGGGGCCGACTATGGCTACACCTTC
d_call: TRBD2; clone_size: few; v_call: TRBV30; j_call: TRBJ2-1; cdr3_aa: CAWSVRGLVNEQFF; cdr3_nt: TGTGCCTGGAGTGTACGAGGACTAGTGAATGAGCAGTTCTTC
d_call: NA; clone_size: few; v_call: TRBV5-1; j_call: TRBJ2-3; cdr3_aa: CASSSGQLSTDTQYF; cdr3_nt: TGCGCCAGCAGCTCAGGACAGCTATCCACAGATACGCAGTATTTT
d_call: NA; clone_size: NA; v_call: TRBV18; j_call: TRBJ2-3; cdr3_aa: CASSPLGGDTQYF; cdr3_nt: TGTGCCAGCTCACCACTAGGAGGGGATACGCAGTATTTT
d_call: TRBD1; clone_size: few; v_call: TRBV29-1; j_call: TRBJ1-2; cdr3_aa: CSASDRVSAGYTF; cdr3_nt: TGCAGCGCCTCGGACAGGGTGTCTGCTGGCTACACCTTC
d_call: NA; clone_size: NA; v_call: TRBV7-9; j_call: TRBJ1-3; cdr3_aa: CASSPDSLGVTIYF; cdr3_nt: TGTGCCAGCAGCCCCGACAGTCTAGGAGTCACCATATATTTT
d_call: NA; clone_size: NA; v_call: TRBV9; j_call: TRBJ2-7; cdr3_aa: CASSVGDGSYEQYF; cdr3_nt: TGTGCCAGCAGCGTAGGGGACGGCTCCTACGAGCAGTACTTC
d_call: TRBD2; clone_size: NA; v_call: TRBV9; j_call: TRBJ2-1; cdr3_aa: CASSASGGSSYNEQFF; cdr3_nt: TGTGCCAGCAGCGCGAGCGGGGGAAGCTCCTACAATGAGCAGTTCTTC
d_call: NA; clone_size: NA; v_call: TRBV5-4; j_call: TRBJ1-2; cdr3_aa: CASSARQHQFYGYTF; cdr3_nt: TGTGCCAGCAGCGCCAGACAGCACCAGTTTTATGGCTACACCTTC
d_call: TRBD2; clone_size: few; v_call: TRBV7-2; j_call: TRBJ2-5; cdr3_aa: CASSLQAGVTETQYF; cdr3_nt: TGTGCCAGCAGCTTACAAGCGGGAGTCACCGAGACCCAGTACTTC
d_call: TRBD2; clone_size: NA; v_call: TRBV29-1; j_call: TRBJ2-1; cdr3_aa: CSAGTSGSSYNEQFF; cdr3_nt: TGCAGCGCCGGGACTAGCGGGAGTTCCTACAATGAGCAGTTCTTC
d_call: NA; clone_size: NA; v_call: TRBV25-1; j_call: TRBJ2-1; cdr3_aa: CASSDYSSTGPAFF; cdr3_nt: TGTGCCAGCAGTGATTACAGCTCAACCGGGCCCGCGTTCTTC
d_call: NA; clone_size: many; v_call: TRBV29-1; j_call: TRBJ1-1; cdr3_aa: CSVNLNTEAFF; cdr3_nt: TGCAGCGTGAACTTGAACACTGAAGCTTTCTTT
d_call: NA; clone_size: few; v_call: TRBV4-3; j_call: TRBJ2-6; cdr3_aa: CASSQEGEGSSGANVLTF; cdr3_nt: TGCGCCAGCAGCCAAGAGGGTGAGGGATCCTCTGGGGCCAACGTCCTGACTTTC
d_call: NA; clone_size: few; v_call: TRBV30; j_call: TRBJ2-5; cdr3_aa: CAWSSRLGETQYF; cdr3_nt: TGTGCCTGGAGTTCTCGACTAGGAGAGACCCAGTACTTC
d_call: TRBD2; clone_size: NA; v_call: TRBV7-2; j_call: TRBJ2-1; cdr3_aa: CASSLQGSGAYNEQFF; cdr3_nt: TGTGCCAGCAGCCTACAAGGGAGCGGGGCTTACAATGAGCAGTTCTTC
d_call: NA; clone_size: once; v_call: TRBV25-1; j_call: TRBJ2-1; cdr3_aa: CASSGANNEQFF; cdr3_nt: TGTGCCAGCAGTGGTGCCAACAATGAGCAGTTCTTC